The clone carrying this TCR beta chain has ten or more counts. What it recognizes is unknown. This specimen belongs to a study of T cells in Graves' hyperthyroidism and ophthalmopathy. Notes on the study in general: Ophthalmopathy was distinguished from stable hyperthyroidism by 13 V-J signatures.

Amplified TCR beta CDR3 regions derived from RNA transcripts. Researchers ran a first-round RT-PCR on the TCR CDR3 using the HTBI primer set. A single record per CDR3 protein comes from TCRdb applying MiXCR to the multiplex PCR reads. The table has 550,000 to 700,000 distinct CDR3 sequences, 35% to 55% seen once. Thyroid ultrasound and orbital computed tomography, with clinical symptoms and serum thyroxine and TRAb, informed diagnoses. The CDR3 loop spans 15 amino acids. Germline V gives CDR1 SGHDN, CDR2 FVKESK. V lost 4 bases, J lost 7 bases, and 19 bases lay in between. V is TRBV14 and J is TRBJ1-2; perhaps TRBD1 as D (6 bases). This TCR was recovered from an adult woman with Graves' disease, either hyperthyroidism or ophthalmopathy (not recorded which). The sample taken for sequencing was peripheral blood or thyroid tissue (not recorded which). CDR3 coding DNA: TGTGCCAGCAGCCTGAGGGGGGCGGCTTTACGTGGCTACACCTTC. Translated: CASSLRGAALRGYTF.